Below, 14 T cell receptor beta chains from the same sample are listed, as sequenced in a study of blood T cell repertoires in COVID-19. The repertoire was sequenced with immunoSEQ multiplex PCR; TCRdb's copy has only in-frame clones and lacks some. The table records 450,000 to 600,000 clones, about 85% of them present only once. Sequenced input: PBMCs or T cells enriched from blood (not recorded which). These receptors originate from a woman under 30 who had recovered from COVID-19.

V is TRBV30 and J is TRBJ1-4; TRBD1 agrees at 7 bases. The junction had 15 bases not matched to a gene; V was cut back by 1 base and J by 7 bases. The CDR3 consists of 17 residues. CDR1 and CDR2 from the germline V gene are GTSNPN and SVGIG (reference sequence). CDR3 region: CAWSGAGQQGDGEKLFF. The CDR3 coding sequence is TGTGCCTGGAGTGGGGCGGGACAGCAGGGGGATGGTGAAAAACTGTTTTTT. Full variable domain (rest looked up from reference TRBV30 and TRBJ1-4): SQTIHQWPATLVQPVGSPLSLECTVEGTSNPNLYWYRQAAGRGLQLLFYSVGIGQISSEVPQNLSASRPQDRQFILSSKKLLLSDSGFYLCAWSGAGQQGDGEKLFFGSGTQLSVL.

A word on this clone: The junction departs from germline at one end; a sequencing error may be responsible. This chain connects TRBV19 to TRBJ1-6; a weak D match, TRBD1 (5 bases). CDR1 and CDR2 (germline): LNHDA, SQIVND (reference sequence). The CDR3 consists of 16 residues. In nucleotides, the CDR3 is TGTGCCAGTAGTTTAGACTTCGCGGGACCAAATTCACCCCTCCACTTT. Its protein product is CASSLDFAGPNSPLHF. Full variable domain (missing parts from reference TRBV19 and TRBJ1-6): DGGITQSPKYLFRKEGQNVTLSCEQNLNHDAMYWYRQDPGQGLRLIYYSQIVNDFQKGDIAEGYSVSREKKESFPLTVTSAQKNPTAFYLCASSLDFAGPNSPLHFGNGTRLTVT.

The V gene is TRBV12-3 or TRBV12-4, the J gene TRBJ2-1; 7 positions agree with TRBD2. J lost 14 bases, V lost 2 bases, and 3 bases had no gene match. The CDR3 loop spans 11 amino acids. The CDR3 nucleotides are TGTGCCAGCAGTTTACGGGGAGGGGAGTTCTTC. Protein product: CASSLRGGEFF.

This chain links TRBV6-5 with TRBJ2-7, with 8 bases fitting TRBD1. There are 15 residues in the CDR3. The V gene end was trimmed by 6 bases and the J gene end by 2 bases; junction bases not matched to a gene: 9. Germline CDR1 is MNHEY and CDR2 is SVGAGI. CDR3 nucleotide sequence: TGTGCCAGCAGGCCCAAGACAGGGGTCCCCTACGAGCAGTACTTC. Translated: CASRPKTGVPYEQYF.

This clone was counted between two and nine times. The CDR3 reads CASSLPGTGRSYTF. The CDR3 DNA reads as TGTGCCAGCAGCTTGCCCGGGACAGGCCGTAGCTACACCTTC. The chain links TRBV5-6 to TRBJ1-2; 8 bases line up with TRBD1. Germline CDR1 reads SGHDT; CDR2 reads YYEEEE. The V and J ends lost 1 base and 9 bases, in that order; junction bases with no gene match: 8. The CDR3 consists of 14 residues.

This clone was found once. The chain recombines TRBV30 with TRBJ2-1, with 7 bases that match TRBD1. CDR3 length: 13 residues. V was clipped by 3 bases and J by 12 bases; unmatched bases: 11. The germline CDR1 and CDR2 sequences are GTSNPN and SVGIG (reference sequence). CDR3 DNA: TGTGCCTGGAGGCTGACAGGGACCCAAGGGCAGTTCTTC. It specifies CAWRLTGTQGQFF.

The J gene is TRBJ1-2, the V gene TRBV9; D is unresolved. This CDR3 contains 12 residues. Trimming left V 1 base short and J 13 bases short, with 14 bases between. Looked up from germline, CDR1 is SGDLS and CDR2 is YYNGEE. The CDR3 loop reads CASSVHSFPSTF. CDR3 bases: TGTGCCAGCAGCGTACACTCCTTCCCGAGCACCTTC.

The V and J genes are TRBV11-2 and TRBJ1-1, with D perhaps matching TRBD1 (6 bases). Germline CDR1 reads SGHAT; CDR2 reads FQNNGV. The CDR3 length is 18 residues. V was clipped by 5 bases and J by 1 base, with 23 bases between them. The CDR3 bases are TGTGCCAGCAGCCCCCGGGACATATCAAGTTTTACGAACACTGAAGCTTTCTTT. Protein sequence: CASSPRDISSFTNTEAFF.

The chain combines TRBV27 with TRBJ1-6; 7 bases agree with TRBD1. Germline V gives CDR1 MNHEY, CDR2 SMNVEV (reference sequence). The CDR3 loop spans 13 amino acids. V gave up 5 bases and J gave up 8 bases; unmatched junction bases: 3. CDR3 bases: TGTGCCAGCAGTCCCGACAGGGATTCACCCCTCCACTTT. It is translated as CASSPDRDSPLHF.

This clone was seen a few times. The chain has TRBV6-4 and TRBJ2-6; D remains ambiguous. The germline V gene encodes CDR1 MRHNA and CDR2 SNTAGT. This CDR3 is built from 14 residues. The V end was cut by 3 bases, the J end by 0 bases, with 3 bases between. The CDR3 nucleotides read TGTGCCAGCAGTGATAACTCTGGGGCCAACGTCCTGACTTTC. As protein: CASSDNSGANVLTF.

V is TRBV3-1 (or the pseudogene TRBV3-2) and J is TRBJ1-4, with 8 bases aligning to TRBD1. Per the germline V gene, CDR1 is LGHDT and CDR2 is YNNKEL (reference sequence). The J segment lost 5 bases and the V segment lost 4 bases, leaving 6 bases of the junction unmatched. The CDR3 has 15 amino acids. This CDR3 reads CASSRRTGFNEKLFF. CDR3 bases: TGTGCCAGCAGCCGACGGACAGGGTTCAATGAAAAACTGTTTTTT.

This CDR3 reads CASGRSGTGGLSRNSPLHF. The CDR3 nucleotides read TGCGCCAGCGGGAGGTCCGGGACAGGGGGTCTTTCGAGGAATTCACCCCTCCACTTT. The chain employs TRBV10-2 and TRBJ1-6; 11 bases match TRBD1. The CDR3 has 19 residues. V dropped 8 bases and J dropped 7; count of bases not matched to a gene: 19. CDR1 and CDR2 (germline): WSHSY, SAAADI.

V gene TRBV6-6 combines with J gene TRBJ1-2, with D possibly being TRBD1 (5 bases). The V and J ends lost 5 bases and 8 bases respectively, with 12 bases between them. The length of the CDR3 is 12 residues. The V gene's germline CDR1 is MNHNY and CDR2 SVGAGI (reference sequence). CDR3 DNA sequence: TGTGCCAGCAGTCGGGACGGGGGGGGCTACACCTTC. This codes for CASSRDGGGYTF.

J is TRBJ2-2 and V is TRBV24-1, with D possibly TRBD1 on 6 matching bases. CDR1 is KGHDR and CDR2 is SFDVKD in the germline V gene. CDR3 size: 15 residues. V was clipped by 4 bases and J by 4 bases, with 12 bases between them. CDR3 sequence reads: CATSEMGALTGELFF. In DNA form, the CDR3 reads TGTGCCACCAGTGAAATGGGGGCCCTCACCGGGGAGCTGTTTTTT.